This T cell receptor (beta chain) was observed in a study of CD8 T cells in Susac syndrome. The authors sequenced TCR beta from blood CD8+ and CD4+ T cells. With random hexamers, roughly 0.45 to 1 ug RNA was reverse transcribed. TCRdb ran MiXCR on the immunoSEQ multiplex PCR reads and lists one entry per CDR3 protein. The repertoire holds hundreds of thousands of distinct CDR3 sequences, with around 95% as singletons. The sequencing input was CD4+ T cells from PBMCs. This receptor was identified in a human donor with multiple sclerosis.

The DNA of the CDR3 is TGTGCCAGCAGCAAGACTAGCGGGAGTTACAATGAGCAGTTCTTC. This encodes CASSKTSGSYNEQFF. The V gene is TRBV7-9, the J gene TRBJ2-1; TRBD2 matches 12 bases. V was pared by 5 bases and J by 4 bases, with 3 bases of the junction left unmatched. This CDR3 has 15 amino acids. The germline V gene encodes CDR1 SEHNR and CDR2 FQNEAQ (reference sequence).